This record covers a single TCR beta chain. Its cognate antigen is unknown. The PCR made use of 60 Vbeta and 13 Jbeta primers. The protocol was immunoSEQ multiplex PCR, while the TCRdb copy is restricted to in-frame clones and leaves out a portion. The sample carries 95,000 to 150,000 clones, 17% recorded once. This record belongs to a study of cytomegalovirus exposure and HLA in healthy donors. Whole-study context: Early released data had approximately 86 million unique TCRs, all coming from HLA-typed donors. Broader study findings: TCR beta chains associated with HLA were, in a later analysis, more clonally expanded than equally common others. Earlier analysis yielded a pattern in which most TCR beta V segments were productive about 87% or about 30% of the time.

V gave up 0 bases and J gave up 9 bases, with 21 bases separating them. The CDR3 has 16 residues. Germline V gene data show CDR1 as LGHNA and CDR2 as YSLEER. The chain links TRBV4-3 to TRBJ2-7, with D maybe TRBD1 (5 bases). The sample consisted of PBMCs. The source of this sequence is a female donor in good health and CMV-seropositive. Written as DNA, the CDR3 is TGCGCCAGCAGCCAAGATCCCCAGGTATGGGGTAGGGGGCAGTACTTC. This translates into CASSQDPQVWGRGQYF.